The entry below gives a single T cell receptor (beta chain) sequence along with its context. The data were obtained in a study of T cells expressing NK-cell markers. Overall study context: The authors derived TCR beta repertoires from sorted CD3+CD56+NKG2C+, CD3+CD56+NKG2C- and CD3+CD56-NKG2C+ T cells.

This CDR3 region has 14 residues. The germline gives CDR1 MNHNS, CDR2 SASEGT. The TCR beta cDNA came from 5'RACE template switching with UMIs. Each CDR3 protein gets one entry in TCRdb, which reprocessed the 5' RACE reads and gives no DNA. The sample holds thousands of distinct CDR3 sequences. The receptor was derived from a man between 18 and 69 years old in good health. This sequence joins TRBV6-1 and TRBJ1-6; the TCRdb call, TRBD1, lacks DNA for checking. The sample comprised blood T cells: a sorted CD56 or NKG2C T cell subset, CD4+ or CD8+ T cells, or bulk PBMC T cells (not recorded which). This CDR3 is CASSEGAGNSPLHF.